The 16 T cell receptor beta chains below all came from one sample that was sequenced in a study of long-term antiretroviral therapy in people with HIV. Runs used v3.0 of the immunoSEQ assay and were done at survey level. Sequencing was performed with immunoSEQ multiplex PCR; in TCRdb, only in-frame clones are kept and a portion is missing. Among tens of thousands of clones listed, 90% to 95% were seen once. Material: unsorted PBMCs, obtained 3.7 years after starting antiretroviral therapy. Source of these receptors: a woman aged 50 to 65 with HIV.

The chain employs TRBV4-1 and TRBJ2-7; 12 positions match TRBD2. The germline V gene has CDR1 MGHRA and CDR2 YSYEKL. The CDR3 totals 15 residues. The ends lost 1 base at V and 4 bases at J; junction bases unmatched: 2. The CDR3 DNA reads as TGCGCCAGCAGCCAAGTTGGACTAGCGGGATACGAGCAGTACTTC. Its translation: CASSQVGLAGYEQYF.

The V and J genes are TRBV2 and TRBJ1-2; TRBD1 might be the D (5 bases). This CDR3 contains 12 residues. The V end was cut by 6 bases, the J end by 5 bases, with 10 bases between. The germline V gene has CDR1 SNHLY and CDR2 FYNNEI. Written as DNA, the CDR3 is TGTGCCAGCAGCCTCGGGACTTATGGCTACACCTTC. Translating gives CASSLGTYGYTF.

The CDR3 reads CASSADRSNSPLHF. The DNA for the CDR3 is TGTGCCAGCAGCGCTGACAGGAGTAATTCACCCCTCCACTTT. The V and J genes are TRBV5-6 and TRBJ1-6, with a weak D call TRBD1 (6 bases). Germline CDR1 is SGHDT and CDR2 is YYEEEE. CDR3 length equals 14 residues. The V end was cut by 4 bases, the J end by 6 bases, with 11 bases between. Together with reference TRBV5-6 and TRBJ1-6, the CDR3 gives the full variable domain: DAGVTQSPTHLIKTRGQQVTLRCSPKSGHDTVSWYQQALGQGPQFIFQYYEEEERQRGNFPDRFSGHQFPNYSSELNVNALLLGDSALYLCASSADRSNSPLHFGNGTRLTVT.

V usage is TRBV20-1 and J usage is TRBJ2-7; D gene ambiguous. This CDR3 has 11 residues. CDR1 and CDR2 from the germline V gene are DFQATT and SNEGSKA (reference sequence). V lost 3 bases and J 6 bases, leaving 9 bases between the germline ends. CDR3 sequence: CSARGSFEQYF. CDR3 DNA: TGCAGTGCTAGGGGGTCGTTCGAGCAGTACTTC.

The chain employs TRBV11-1 and TRBJ2-1; a possible D gene is TRBD1 (5 bases). This CDR3 has 14 amino acids. V was trimmed by 7 bases and J by 4 bases, leaving 14 bases between them. Germline CDR1 is SGHAT and CDR2 is FQDESV (reference sequence). Here the CDR3 reads CASKDRLPYNEQFF. Written as DNA, the CDR3 is TGTGCCAGCAAAGACAGACTGCCTTACAATGAGCAGTTCTTC.

This chain uses TRBV5-1 with TRBJ1-5, with a weak D call TRBD1 (6 bases). V was trimmed by 2 bases and J by 6 bases, leaving 9 bases between them. Germline CDR1 reads SGHRS; CDR2 reads YFSETQ. This CDR3 has 13 residues. DNA of the CDR3: TGCGCCAGCAGCTTACAGGGTTCTCAGCCCCAGCATTTT. Translating gives CASSLQGSQPQHF.

The chain joins TRBV7-9 to TRBJ1-1; the D gene is possibly TRBD1 (5 bases). Trimming cost V 5 bases and J 1 base, with 11 bases left between them. Germline values: CDR1 SEHNR, CDR2 FQNEAQ (reference sequence). The CDR3 spans 14 residues. The CDR3 DNA reads TGTGCCAGCAGCCCGGGACCCCAGAACACTGAAGCTTTCTTT. Its translation is CASSPGPQNTEAFF.

The chain uses TRBV6-5 and TRBJ2-7; 7 bases are a match to TRBD1. J lost 2 bases, V lost 2 bases, and 6 bases had no gene match. The CDR3 has 15 residues. Germline CDR1 MNHEY, CDR2 SVGAGI. The CDR3 DNA sequence: TGTGCCAGCAGTTACGATTTTGACAGGGCCTACGAGCAGTACTTC. It is translated as CASSYDFDRAYEQYF.

V and J are TRBV5-6 and TRBJ1-3; maybe TRBD1 (5 bases). V gave up 4 bases and J gave up 0 bases, with 11 bases separating them. This CDR3 is 15 amino acids long. Germline CDR1 and CDR2: SGHDT and YYEEEE. The CDR3 nucleotides read TGTGCCAGCAGCCAGGGCCGGTTCTCTGGAAACACCATATATTTT. As protein: CASSQGRFSGNTIYF.

The chain carries TRBV19 and TRBJ1-2; D not certain. V was trimmed by 3 bases and J by 8 bases, leaving 19 bases between them. Germline CDR1 reads LNHDA; CDR2 reads SQIVND (reference sequence). CDR3 length equals 15 residues. CDR3 sequence reads: CASSMHEDPPSGYTF. CDR3 sequence (DNA): TGTGCCAGTAGTATGCATGAGGACCCCCCTTCGGGCTACACCTTC. The full variable domain, rest sourced from reference TRBV19 and TRBJ1-2, is DGGITQSPKYLFRKEGQNVTLSCEQNLNHDAMYWYRQDPGQGLRLIYYSQIVNDFQKGDIAEGYSVSREKKESFPLTVTSAQKNPTAFYLCASSMHEDPPSGYTFGSGTRLTVV.

The chain combines TRBV5-8 with TRBJ1-2; D possibly corresponds to TRBD1 (5 bases). V was clipped by 6 bases and J by 3 bases, with 12 bases between them. Germline V gene data show CDR1 as SGHTS and CDR2 as YDEGEE. This CDR3 has 13 residues. The CDR3 region has the DNA TGTGCCAGCACCCCAGGGTGGGACTATGGCTACACCTTC. Its protein product is CASTPGWDYGYTF.

This clone has only a few counts. The V and J genes are TRBV6-6 and TRBJ1-2, with 8 bases identical to TRBD1. The CDR3 runs 15 residues. V gave up 6 bases and J gave up 10 bases; unmatched junction bases: 16. Germline V gene lookup returns CDR1 MNHNY and CDR2 SVGAGI (reference sequence). Written as DNA, the CDR3 is TGTGCCAGCAGCTGGATCCCGGGACAGGCAATCAACTACACCTTC. This sequence encodes CASSWIPGQAINYTF.

The chain employs TRBV7-8 and TRBJ2-7, with D possibly being TRBD1 (6 bases). Germline CDR1 and CDR2: SGHVS and FQNEAQ. The CDR3 contains 14 residues. The V end lost 5 bases, the J end lost 3 bases, and 14 bases lay between the germline ends. The CDR3 bases are TGTGCCAGCAGCAACAGGGATGTGGACTACGAGCAGTACTTC. It specifies CASSNRDVDYEQYF.

The sample holds a few counts of this clone. The V gene is TRBV7-3, the J gene TRBJ2-1; maybe TRBD2 (7 bases). Germline CDR1 is SGHTA and CDR2 is FQGTGA. V lost 4 bases and J lost 7, with 20 bases in between. CDR3 length: 16 residues. The CDR3 DNA follows: TGTGCCAGCAGCTCCCCTTTGGGGGGGGGCGGGAATGAGCAGTTCTTC. It is translated as CASSSPLGGGGNEQFF.

The chain couples TRBV5-6 to TRBJ2-1; TRBD2 might be the D (5 bases). Per germline, CDR1 SGHDT and CDR2 YYEEEE. The CDR3 length is 15 residues. Trimming pared 2 bases from V and 5 bases from J, leaving 14 bases between. DNA of the CDR3: TGTGCCAGCAGCTTTCCCGGGGAACTTAACAATGAGCAGTTCTTC. Amino acid sequence: CASSFPGELNNEQFF.

Remarks on this clone: This specimen includes other DNA sequences encoding the same CDR3. CDR3 in amino acids: CASSIRGPNTEAFF. DNA of the CDR3: TGTGCCAGTAGTATCAGGGGTCCCAACACTGAAGCTTTCTTT. The gene calls are TRBV19 and TRBJ1-1, with D possibly being TRBD1 (6 bases). The CDR3 has 14 residues. Germline V CDR1 and CDR2: LNHDA, SQIVND (reference sequence). With 3 bases removed from V and 2 bases from J, the gap between germline ends came to 10 bases.